This passage covers 2 T cell receptor beta chains from one sample sequenced in a study of blood T cell repertoires in COVID-19. Using immunoSEQ multiplex PCR, the repertoire was profiled, and TCRdb retains in-frame clones only, with some absent. The table records 20,000 to 25,000 clones, about nine tenths of them present only once. Sequenced sample: peripheral blood. The source is a woman between 65 and 79 years old with active COVID-19.

The V and J genes are TRBV6-2 or TRBV6-3 and TRBJ2-2; 9 bases align to TRBD1. V shed 5 bases, J shed 6 bases, and the junction held 1 base outside the gene matches. The CDR3 runs to 13 residues. CDR1 MNHEY and CDR2 SVGEGT come from the germline V gene. CDR3 region: CASSRDRAGELFF. The CDR3 bases are TGTGCCAGCAGTCGGGACAGGGCCGGGGAGCTGTTTTTT.

J is TRBJ2-7 and V is TRBV11-2; D not resolved. The germline CDR1 and CDR2 sequences are SGHAT and FQNNGV. This CDR3 contains 13 residues. V was clipped by 5 bases and J by 2 bases, with 10 bases between them. CDR3 loop: CASSPRSPYEQYF. In DNA form, the CDR3 reads TGTGCCAGCAGCCCGCGGTCCCCCTACGAGCAGTACTTC.